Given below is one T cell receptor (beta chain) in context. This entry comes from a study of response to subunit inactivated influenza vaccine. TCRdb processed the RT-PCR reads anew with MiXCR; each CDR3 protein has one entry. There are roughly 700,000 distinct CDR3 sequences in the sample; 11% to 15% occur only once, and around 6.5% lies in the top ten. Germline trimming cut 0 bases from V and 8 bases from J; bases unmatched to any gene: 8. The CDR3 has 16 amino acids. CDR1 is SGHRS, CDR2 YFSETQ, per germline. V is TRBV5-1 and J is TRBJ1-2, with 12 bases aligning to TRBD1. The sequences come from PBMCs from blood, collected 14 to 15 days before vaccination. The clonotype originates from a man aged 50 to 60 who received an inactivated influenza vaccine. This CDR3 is CASSLGSGQGAGGYTF. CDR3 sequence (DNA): TGCGCCAGCAGCTTGGGTTCGGGACAGGGGGCTGGCGGCTACACCTTC.